Described below is a single TCR beta chain sequence and its context. It lacks a known antigen. The record has no base qualities; no much larger clone is one base away. This entry is derived from a study of T cell responses to AZD1222 COVID-19 vaccine (dated by TCRdb to the early 2020s). Regarding the study in general: AZD1222 recipients with second doses at about 4 weeks or about 12 weeks were pooled, because spike-specific TCR depth and breadth did not differ between schedules. Trial participants were enrolled by age into 18-55, 56-69 and 70-plus year subgroups, with about 150, 28 and 57 TCR-sequenced participants respectively. A total of approximately 240 trial participants underwent TCR sequencing, of whom 207 received two doses of AZD1222 and some 26 received two doses of the MenACWY control vaccine.

Overall study results and their limits: Only a handful of AZD1222 recipients were SARS-CoV-2 seropositive at baseline, limiting conclusions about previously exposed vaccinees. Reportedly, almost half of the unique spike-specific TCRs recognized epitopes lying outside the regions that are mutated in the B.1.351 and B.1.1.7 variants. Participants were mostly white British and included more females than males, and it was suggested by the authors that clonal diversity may have been underestimated. Spike-specific TCR breadth and depth rose significantly after two AZD1222 doses compared with day 0 and with MenACWY recipients. The 56-69-year group was small, and its depth increase did not reach significance, likely because of low power. The vaccine-associated CD4 TCRs covered the entire spike protein, and the dominant responses fell in regions 160-218 and 743-854. Because no day 14 peak-response samples were available, the repertoires could be characterized only after the peak T cell response.

The CDR3 regions of human TCRbeta chains were analyzed by immunosequencing. On the study's bioinformatics: TCRs in the repertoires were compared against a reference library of SARS-CoV-2-specific TCRs that had been generated with the MIRA antigen-specificity platform. Breadth was defined as the fraction of unique TCRs that were SARS-CoV-2-associated, and depth was defined as the fraction of total T cells that were SARS-CoV-2-associated. Using the MIRA data, every spike-specific TCR was mapped to the spike region that the TCR reacted to and assigned to either a CD4 or a CD8 class. Log10-transformed breadth and depth values were compared by one-way ANOVA with Sidak's multiple comparisons tests. TCRdb took this table from immuneACCESS and kept in-frame rearrangements with V and J called. Such tables lack part of the clones; where checked against another copy, unresolved V genes explain under half of the gap, and the rest is unexplained. The V and J calls and the clone size are those of that table, but D and trimming were determined from the DNA. Within this sample are fewer than 150,000 clones, with over 85% of them counted one time only. The top ten hold under 3.5% of the sample.

CDR1 MNHNY and CDR2 SVGAGI were looked up in the germline V gene (reference sequence). A distance of 11 bases separates the germline ends of V and J, which lose 8 bases and 0 bases respectively. The CDR3 measures 14 amino acids from cysteine to phenylalanine. Solely the CDR3 DNA is kept, with 42 bases framed from the first base. The time point label corresponds to: baseline before first vaccination. Vaccinee samples were obtained from the UK trials COV001 and COV002, which included a single-blind randomized controlled phase 2/3 trial of AZD1222 (ChAdOx1 nCoV-19) in healthy adults. For TCRbeta chain sequencing, PBMC samples were collected from trial participants at day 0 and at day 28 after the second dose.

The material sequenced was peripheral blood, taken on day 0 of AZD1222 vaccination. In this chain, TRBV6-6 is recombined with TRBJ2-1; TRBD2 is possibly the D segment (6 matching bases). The receptor comes from an adult in good health. The CDR3 amino acid sequence is: CASGGASSYNEQFF. Here is the DNA: TGTGCCAGCGGAGGGGCGAGCTCCTACAATGAGCAGTTCTTC.